This entry features one TCR beta chain sequence. Its antigen is still unknown. Extracted from the samples, RNA was reverse transcribed into cDNA to serve as the sequencing template. Method: immunoSEQ multiplex PCR; TCRdb's copy keeps in-frame clones and lacks some. The sample consists of around 200,000 clones, around three fifths of them appearing once. Treatment indicated: oral pan-JAK inhibitor, 5-10 mg twice daily. Peripheral blood, together with lesional scalp punch biopsies, was collected from alopecia areata patients. Sorting separated CD4+ and CD8+ T cells out of PBMCs. The CDR3 spans 13 residues. The ends were cut back, 3 bases at V and 8 bases at J, with 14 bases in the middle. The germline CDR1 and CDR2 sequences are SGHDT and YYEEEE. These data are taken from a study of CD8+ T cells in alopecia areata. As for the study in general: For the treated group, dosing was oral tofacitinib at 5 to 10 mg twice daily.

Study-level results: Scalp data also include sequences from resident alphabeta T cells of normal skin.

This clonotype originated in a human donor with alopecia areata. This rearrangement joins TRBV5-6 to TRBJ1-2, with D unclear. The input for sequencing was CD8+ T cells sorted from blood, taken at week 24, from a patient treated with tofacitinib. In DNA form, the CDR3 reads TGTGCCAGCAGCTCGGACGGTAGAGCGGGCTACACCTTC. Amino acids: CASSSDGRAGYTF.